This TCR beta chain was sequenced during a study of chemoradiotherapy in HPV16-positive cancers. Study results and limitations: Non-HPV-specific T cells did not expand in tumors during treatment, whereas candidate HPV-specific clones and E7-related motifs did. In HPV16-positive patients, HPV-responsive T-cell expansion tracked better recurrence-free survival. Functional assays defining HPV-specific T cells used only a couple of HPV16-positive patients.

The data were produced by immunoSEQ multiplex PCR, yet TCRdb's version contains in-frame clones alone and is incomplete. The sample lists under 40,000 clones; 89% were seen once. CDR1 and CDR2 from the germline V gene are ENHRY and SYGVKD. This CDR3 has 14 residues. With 1 base removed from V and 2 bases from J, the gap between germline ends came to 8 bases. Details on this clone: Its target is unknown.

The sequenced sample was blood, obtained from a patient who underwent chemoradiotherapy. The sequence was collected from a human donor with HPV-associated anogenital cancer. The chain uses TRBV10-3 and TRBJ2-5, with TRBD1 as a possible D gene (5 bases). The CDR3 reads CAISEYGAQETQYF. Written as DNA, the CDR3 is TGTGCCATCAGTGAGTATGGGGCGCAAGAGACCCAGTACTTC.